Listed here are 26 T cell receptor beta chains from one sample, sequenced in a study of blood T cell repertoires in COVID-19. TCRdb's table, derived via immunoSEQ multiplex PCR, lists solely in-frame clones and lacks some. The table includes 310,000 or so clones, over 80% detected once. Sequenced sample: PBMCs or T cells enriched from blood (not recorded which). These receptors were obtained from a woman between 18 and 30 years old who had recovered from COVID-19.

The CDR3 spells CSASRALSTDTQYF. CDR3 nucleotide sequence: TGCAGTGCTAGTCGAGCGTTGAGCACAGATACGCAGTATTTT. The chain joins TRBV20-1 to TRBJ2-3; the D is unclear. Germline V CDR1 and CDR2: DFQATT, SNEGSKA (reference sequence). This CDR3 comprises 14 residues. Between the trimmed V and J ends, which lost 3 bases and 0 bases, there was a span of 10 bases.

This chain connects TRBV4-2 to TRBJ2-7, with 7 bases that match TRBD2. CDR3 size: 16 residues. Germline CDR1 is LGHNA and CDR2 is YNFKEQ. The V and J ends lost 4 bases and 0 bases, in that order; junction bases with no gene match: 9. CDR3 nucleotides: TGTGCCAGCAGCCCACACAATGCGGGAGTCTCCTACGAGCAGTACTTC. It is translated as CASSPHNAGVSYEQYF.

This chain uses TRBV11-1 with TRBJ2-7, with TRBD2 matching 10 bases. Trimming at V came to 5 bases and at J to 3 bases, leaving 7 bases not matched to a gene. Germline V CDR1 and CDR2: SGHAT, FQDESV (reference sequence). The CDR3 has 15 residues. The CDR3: CASSITLAGLYEQYF. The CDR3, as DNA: TGTGCCAGCAGCATAACACTAGCGGGGCTCTACGAGCAGTACTTC.

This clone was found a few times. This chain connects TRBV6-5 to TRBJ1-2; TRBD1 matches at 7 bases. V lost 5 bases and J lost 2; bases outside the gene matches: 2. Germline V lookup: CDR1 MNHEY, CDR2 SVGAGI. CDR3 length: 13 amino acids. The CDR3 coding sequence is TGTGCCAGCAGTCCGGGACAGAACTATGGCTACACCTTC. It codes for CASSPGQNYGYTF.

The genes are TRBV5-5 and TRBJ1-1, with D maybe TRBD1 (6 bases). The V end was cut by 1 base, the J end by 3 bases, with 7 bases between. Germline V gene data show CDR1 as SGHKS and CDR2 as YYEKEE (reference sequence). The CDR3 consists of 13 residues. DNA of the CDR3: TGTGCCAGCAGCTTGAACAGGGACACTGAAGCTTTCTTT. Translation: CASSLNRDTEAFF.

The CDR3 is CASSSFQGAGTEAFF. The CDR3 DNA follows: TGCGCCAGCAGCTCCTTCCAGGGGGCCGGGACTGAAGCTTTCTTT. V usage is TRBV5-1 and J usage is TRBJ1-1; 8 nucleotides line up with TRBD1. V was clipped by 3 bases and J by 5 bases; unmatched bases: 9. Germline V CDR1 and CDR2: SGHRS, YFSETQ. The CDR3 has 15 amino acids.

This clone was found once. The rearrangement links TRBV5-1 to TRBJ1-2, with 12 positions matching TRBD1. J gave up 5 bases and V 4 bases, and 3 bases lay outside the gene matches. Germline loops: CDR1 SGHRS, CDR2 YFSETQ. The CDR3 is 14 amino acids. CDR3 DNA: TGCGCCAGCAGCGAGGGACAGGGGGCTTATGGCTACACCTTC. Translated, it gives CASSEGQGAYGYTF.

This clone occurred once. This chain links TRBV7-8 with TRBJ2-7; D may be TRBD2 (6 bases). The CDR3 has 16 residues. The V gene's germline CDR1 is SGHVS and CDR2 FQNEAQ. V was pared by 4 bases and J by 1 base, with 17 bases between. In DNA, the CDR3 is TGTGCCAGCAGCTCAAACCGGGACTGGGGGTCCTACGAGCAGTACTTC. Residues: CASSSNRDWGSYEQYF.

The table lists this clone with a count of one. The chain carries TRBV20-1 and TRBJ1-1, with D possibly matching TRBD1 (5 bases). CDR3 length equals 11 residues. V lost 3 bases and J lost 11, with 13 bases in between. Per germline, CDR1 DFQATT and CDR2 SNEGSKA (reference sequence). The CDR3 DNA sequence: TGCAGTGCTAGGAAAGGGGCTGGGGCTTTCTTT. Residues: CSARKGAGAFF.

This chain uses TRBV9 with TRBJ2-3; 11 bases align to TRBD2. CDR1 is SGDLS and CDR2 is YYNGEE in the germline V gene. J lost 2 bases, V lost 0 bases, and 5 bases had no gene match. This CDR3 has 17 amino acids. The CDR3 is CASSVGRLAGNTDTQYF. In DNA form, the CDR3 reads TGTGCCAGCAGCGTAGGGCGACTAGCGGGGAACACAGATACGCAGTATTTT.

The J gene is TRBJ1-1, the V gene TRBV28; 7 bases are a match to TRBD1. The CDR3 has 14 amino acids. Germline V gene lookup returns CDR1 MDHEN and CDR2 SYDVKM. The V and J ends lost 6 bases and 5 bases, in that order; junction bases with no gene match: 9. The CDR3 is CASSPRQGWTEAFF. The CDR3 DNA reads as TGTGCCAGCAGCCCTAGACAGGGATGGACTGAAGCTTTCTTT.

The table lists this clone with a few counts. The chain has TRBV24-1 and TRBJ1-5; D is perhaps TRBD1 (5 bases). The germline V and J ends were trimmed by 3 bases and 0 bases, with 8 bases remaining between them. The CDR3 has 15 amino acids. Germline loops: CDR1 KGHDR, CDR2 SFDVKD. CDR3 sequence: CATSDPRVSNQPQHF. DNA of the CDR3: TGTGCCACCAGTGATCCCAGGGTTAGCAATCAGCCCCAGCATTTT.

The CDR3 spells CASSLQGHTGELFF. The CDR3 bases are TGTGCCAGCAGCCTACAGGGGCACACCGGGGAGCTGTTTTTT. V is TRBV9 and J is TRBJ2-2; 7 bases are shared with TRBD1. V dropped 4 bases and J dropped 3; count of bases not matched to a gene: 3. CDR1 SGDLS and CDR2 YYNGEE come from the germline V gene. The CDR3 covers 14 residues. Looking up the rest from reference TRBV9 and TRBJ2-2 gives the full variable domain: DSGVTQTPKHLITATGQRVTLRCSPRSGDLSVYWYQQSLDQGLQFLIQYYNGEERAKGNILERFSAQQFPDLHSELNLSSLELGDSALYFCASSLQGHTGELFFGEGSRLTVL.

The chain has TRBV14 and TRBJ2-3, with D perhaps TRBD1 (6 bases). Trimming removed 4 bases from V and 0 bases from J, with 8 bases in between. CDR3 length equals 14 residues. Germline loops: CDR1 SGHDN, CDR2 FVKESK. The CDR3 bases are TGTGCCAGCAGCCGTGGGGGCAGCACAGATACGCAGTATTTT. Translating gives CASSRGGSTDTQYF.

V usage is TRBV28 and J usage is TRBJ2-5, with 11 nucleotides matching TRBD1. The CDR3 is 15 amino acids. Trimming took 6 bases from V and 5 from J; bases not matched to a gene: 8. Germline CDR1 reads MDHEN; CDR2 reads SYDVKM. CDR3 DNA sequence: TGTGCCAGCAGCGTCGGGACAGGGGGAAGGGAGACCCAGTACTTC. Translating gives CASSVGTGGRETQYF.

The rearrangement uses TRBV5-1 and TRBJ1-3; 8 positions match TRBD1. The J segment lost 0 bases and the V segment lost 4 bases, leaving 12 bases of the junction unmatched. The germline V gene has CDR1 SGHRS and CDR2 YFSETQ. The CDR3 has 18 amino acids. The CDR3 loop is CASSPEDRDRYSGNTIYF. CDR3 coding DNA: TGCGCCAGCAGCCCAGAAGATAGGGACAGGTACTCTGGAAACACCATATATTTT.

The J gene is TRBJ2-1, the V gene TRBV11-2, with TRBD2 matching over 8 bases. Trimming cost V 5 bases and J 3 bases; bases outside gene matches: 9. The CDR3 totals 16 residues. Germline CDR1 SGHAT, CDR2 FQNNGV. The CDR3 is CASSPLAGVLYNEQFF. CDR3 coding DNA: TGTGCCAGCAGCCCCCTAGCGGGCGTACTCTACAATGAGCAGTTCTTC.

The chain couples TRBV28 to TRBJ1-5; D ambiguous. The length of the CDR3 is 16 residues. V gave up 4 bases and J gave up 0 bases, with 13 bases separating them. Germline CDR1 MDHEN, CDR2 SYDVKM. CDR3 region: CASSSMSRISNQPQHF. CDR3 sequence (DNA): TGTGCCAGCAGTTCAATGTCGAGGATTAGCAATCAGCCCCAGCATTTT.

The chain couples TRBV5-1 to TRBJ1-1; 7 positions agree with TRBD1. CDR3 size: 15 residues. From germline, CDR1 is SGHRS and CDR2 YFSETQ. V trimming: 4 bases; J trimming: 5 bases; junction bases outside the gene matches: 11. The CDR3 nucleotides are TGCGCCAGCAGCAGAGGGACAGCAGTTGAAACTGAAGCTTTCTTT. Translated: CASSRGTAVETEAFF.

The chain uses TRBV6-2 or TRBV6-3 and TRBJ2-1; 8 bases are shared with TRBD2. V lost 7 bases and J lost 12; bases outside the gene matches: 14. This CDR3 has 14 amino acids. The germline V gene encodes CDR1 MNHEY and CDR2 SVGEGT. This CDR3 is CASNPSSGGAGQFF. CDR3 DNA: TGTGCCAGCAACCCGTCAAGCGGGGGTGCGGGGCAGTTCTTC.

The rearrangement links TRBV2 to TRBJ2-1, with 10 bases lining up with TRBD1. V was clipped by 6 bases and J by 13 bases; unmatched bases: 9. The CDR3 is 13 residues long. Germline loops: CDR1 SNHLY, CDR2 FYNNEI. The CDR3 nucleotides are TGTGCCAGCAGGACCGGGACAGGGGATATCCAGTTCTTC. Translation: CASRTGTGDIQFF.

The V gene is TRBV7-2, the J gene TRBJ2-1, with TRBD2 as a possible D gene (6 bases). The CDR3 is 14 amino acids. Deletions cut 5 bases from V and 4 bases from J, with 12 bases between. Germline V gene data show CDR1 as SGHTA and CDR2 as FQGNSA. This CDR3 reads CASSQRANYNEQFF. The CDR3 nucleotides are TGTGCCAGCAGCCAGCGGGCAAATTACAATGAGCAGTTCTTC.

The CDR3 coding sequence is TGCGCCAGCAGCGCCATCGGGGGTGGCGGGGACATTCAGTACTTC. This codes for CASSAIGGGGDIQYF. The V and J genes are TRBV5-1 and TRBJ2-4, with a possible D match to TRBD2 (6 bases). CDR1 and CDR2 from the germline V gene are SGHRS and YFSETQ. The CDR3 sequence is 15 residues long. The V end was cut by 4 bases, the J end by 8 bases, with 19 bases between.

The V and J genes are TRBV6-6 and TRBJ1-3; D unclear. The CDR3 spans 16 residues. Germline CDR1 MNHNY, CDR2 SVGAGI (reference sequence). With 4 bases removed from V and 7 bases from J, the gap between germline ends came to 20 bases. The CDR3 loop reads CASSSGDDREWNTIYF. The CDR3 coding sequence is TGTGCCAGCAGTTCTGGAGATGACCGGGAGTGGAACACCATATATTTT.

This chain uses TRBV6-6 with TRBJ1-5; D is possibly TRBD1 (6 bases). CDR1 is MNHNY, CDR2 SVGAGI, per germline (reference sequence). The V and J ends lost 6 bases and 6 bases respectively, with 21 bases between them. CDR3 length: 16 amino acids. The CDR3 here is CASSQTQGSRGQPQHF. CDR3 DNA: TGTGCCAGCAGCCAAACCCAGGGGTCCCGGGGTCAGCCCCAGCATTTT.

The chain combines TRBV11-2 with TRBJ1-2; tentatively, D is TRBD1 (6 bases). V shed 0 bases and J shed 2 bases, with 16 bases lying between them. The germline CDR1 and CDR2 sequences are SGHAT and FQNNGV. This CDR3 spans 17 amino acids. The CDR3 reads CASSLDPQGTQNYGYTF. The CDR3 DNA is TGTGCCAGCAGCTTAGATCCGCAGGGGACCCAAAACTATGGCTACACCTTC.